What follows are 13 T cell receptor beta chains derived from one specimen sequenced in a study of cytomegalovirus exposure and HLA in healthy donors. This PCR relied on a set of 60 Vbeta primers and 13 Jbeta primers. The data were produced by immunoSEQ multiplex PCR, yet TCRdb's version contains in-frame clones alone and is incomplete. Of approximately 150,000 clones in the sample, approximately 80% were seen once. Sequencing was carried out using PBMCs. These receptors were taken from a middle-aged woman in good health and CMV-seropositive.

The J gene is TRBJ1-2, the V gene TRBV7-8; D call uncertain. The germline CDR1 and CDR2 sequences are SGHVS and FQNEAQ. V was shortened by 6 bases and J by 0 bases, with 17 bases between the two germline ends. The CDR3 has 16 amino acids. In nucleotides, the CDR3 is TGTGCCAGCAGAAAAGGCGGGGATAACTCTAACTATGGCTACACCTTC. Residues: CASRKGGDNSNYGYTF.

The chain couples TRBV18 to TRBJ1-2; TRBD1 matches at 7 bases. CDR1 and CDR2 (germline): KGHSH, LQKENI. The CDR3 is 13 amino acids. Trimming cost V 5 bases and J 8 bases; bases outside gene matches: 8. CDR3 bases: TGTGCCAGCTCAAACGACAGGGTGCAGGGCTACACCTTC. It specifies CASSNDRVQGYTF.

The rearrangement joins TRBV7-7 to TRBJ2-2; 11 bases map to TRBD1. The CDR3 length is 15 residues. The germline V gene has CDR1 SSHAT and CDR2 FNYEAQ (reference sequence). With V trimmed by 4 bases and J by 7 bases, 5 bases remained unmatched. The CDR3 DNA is TGTGCCAGCAGCTCCCGGACAGGGGGCAGCGGGGAGCTGTTTTTT. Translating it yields CASSSRTGGSGELFF.

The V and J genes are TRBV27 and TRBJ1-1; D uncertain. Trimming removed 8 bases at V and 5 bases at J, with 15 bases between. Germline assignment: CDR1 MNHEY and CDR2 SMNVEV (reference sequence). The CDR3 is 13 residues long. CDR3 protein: CASGRGEGTEAFF. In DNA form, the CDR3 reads TGTGCCAGCGGGCGGGGAGAAGGGACTGAAGCTTTCTTT.

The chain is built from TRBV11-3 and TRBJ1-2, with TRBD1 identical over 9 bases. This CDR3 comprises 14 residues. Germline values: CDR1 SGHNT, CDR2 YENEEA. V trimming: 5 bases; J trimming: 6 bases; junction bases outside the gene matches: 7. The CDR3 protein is CASSPGDRDHGYTF. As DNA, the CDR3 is TGTGCCAGCAGCCCAGGGGACAGGGATCATGGCTACACCTTC.

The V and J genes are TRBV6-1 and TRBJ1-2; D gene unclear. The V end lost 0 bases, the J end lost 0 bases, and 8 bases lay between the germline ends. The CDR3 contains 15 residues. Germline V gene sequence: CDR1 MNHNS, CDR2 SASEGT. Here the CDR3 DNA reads TGTGCCAGCAGTGAAGCACGGGATCCTAACTATGGCTACACCTTC. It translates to CASSEARDPNYGYTF.

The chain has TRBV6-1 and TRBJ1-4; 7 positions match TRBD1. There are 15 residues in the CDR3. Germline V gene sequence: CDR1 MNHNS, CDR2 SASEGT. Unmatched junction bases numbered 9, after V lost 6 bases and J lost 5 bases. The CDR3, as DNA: TGTGCCAGCAGGAAGAAGAGGGGGCAGAATGAAAAACTGTTTTTT. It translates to CASRKKRGQNEKLFF.

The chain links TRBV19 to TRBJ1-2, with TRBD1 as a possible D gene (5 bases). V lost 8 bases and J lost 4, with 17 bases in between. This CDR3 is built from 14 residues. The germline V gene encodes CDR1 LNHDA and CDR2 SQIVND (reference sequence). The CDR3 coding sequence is TGTGCCAGTCGCATGGCAGGGATGAGCTATGGCTACACCTTC. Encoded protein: CASRMAGMSYGYTF.

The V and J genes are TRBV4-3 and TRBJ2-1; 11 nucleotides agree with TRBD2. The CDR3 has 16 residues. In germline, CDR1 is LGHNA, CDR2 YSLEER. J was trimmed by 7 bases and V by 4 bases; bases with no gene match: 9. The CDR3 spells CASSPLVAGGRNEQFF. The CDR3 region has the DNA TGCGCCAGCAGCCCCCTAGTAGCGGGAGGGCGAAATGAGCAGTTCTTC.

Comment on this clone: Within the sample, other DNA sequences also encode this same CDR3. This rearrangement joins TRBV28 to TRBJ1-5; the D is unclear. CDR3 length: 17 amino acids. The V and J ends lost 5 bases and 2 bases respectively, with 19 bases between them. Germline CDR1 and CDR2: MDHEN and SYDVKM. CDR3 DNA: TGTGCCAGCAGTCGAGCCCCATCTATAAGAGGCAATCAGCCCCAGCATTTT. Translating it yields CASSRAPSIRGNQPQHF.

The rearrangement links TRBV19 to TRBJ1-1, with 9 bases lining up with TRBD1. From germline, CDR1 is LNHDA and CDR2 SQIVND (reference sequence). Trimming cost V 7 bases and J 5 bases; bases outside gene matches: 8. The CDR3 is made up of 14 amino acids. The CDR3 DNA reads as TGTGCCAGTAAGTGGGACAGGGATAGTACTGAAGCTTTCTTT. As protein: CASKWDRDSTEAFF.

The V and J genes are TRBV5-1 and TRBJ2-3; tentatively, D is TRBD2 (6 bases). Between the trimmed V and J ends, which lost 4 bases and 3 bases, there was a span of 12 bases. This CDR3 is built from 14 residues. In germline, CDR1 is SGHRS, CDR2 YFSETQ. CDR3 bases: TGCGCCAGCAGCCCGGGGGAGAAAACAGATACGCAGTATTTT. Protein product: CASSPGEKTDTQYF.

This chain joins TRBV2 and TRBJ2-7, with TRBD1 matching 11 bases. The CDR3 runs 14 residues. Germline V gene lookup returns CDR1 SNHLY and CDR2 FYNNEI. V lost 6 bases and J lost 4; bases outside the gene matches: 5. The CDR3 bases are TGTGCCAGCAGAGTGGGACAGGGGGTGTACGAGCAGTACTTC. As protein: CASRVGQGVYEQYF.